This T cell receptor beta chain was profiled in a study of T cell changes during pregnancy in multiple sclerosis. The protocol was immunoSEQ multiplex PCR, while the TCRdb copy is restricted to in-frame clones and leaves out a portion. The sample contains around 49,000 clones, 85% to 95% of which appear only once. Per germline, CDR1 MNHEY and CDR2 SMNVEV (reference sequence). The CDR3 spans 14 residues. V was clipped by 2 bases and J by 4 bases, with 9 bases between them. The sequence derives from a female donor with multiple sclerosis, enrolled in a pregnancy study. This rearrangement joins TRBV27 to TRBJ2-1; TRBD1 might be the D (5 bases). The material was CD8+ T cells from peripheral blood mononuclear cells, obtained in the first trimester of pregnancy. The CDR3: CASSLQGPYNEQFF. The CDR3, as DNA: TGTGCCAGCAGTTTACAGGGCCCATACAATGAGCAGTTCTTC.